This T cell receptor beta chain was profiled in a study of TIL therapy for anti-PD-1-resistant metastatic lung cancer. Study context: Most patients had lung adenocarcinoma. By whole-exome sequencing, median non-synonymous tumor mutation burden was around 1.5 mutations per megabase. Study-wide results and caveats: Many TIL product clones were absent from baseline tumor, suggesting clonal contraction.

Specified time point: pre-treatment sample, taken before nivolumab and TIL therapy. Pleural nodules or supraclavicular lymph nodes made up most of the excised metastases sampled. As regards this clone: Its antigen is unidentified.

The libraries were made with immunoSEQ v3. Produced via immunoSEQ multiplex PCR; TCRdb's table is partial and in-frame only. The sample yields 50,000 or so clones, over 65% seen once. This CDR3 contains 15 residues. From germline, CDR1 is MGHRA and CDR2 YSYEKL. V shed 0 bases and J 8 bases; nucleotides not matched to a gene: 7. The chain has TRBV4-1 and TRBJ2-1; 7 bases match TRBD1. This sample comprised tumor tissue, obtained at baseline. The receptor was derived from a person aged 25-85 years with non-small cell lung cancer. The DNA of the CDR3 is TGCGCCAGCAGCCAAGAAAGGACAGGCTTATATGAGCAGTTCTTC. Translating gives CASSQERTGLYEQFF.